Below, one T cell receptor (beta chain) is given with its context. Measured with immunoSEQ multiplex PCR; TCRdb has only the in-frame clones, and not every one. The table includes 40,000 to 60,000 clones, roughly 94% detected once. CDR3 length: 14 residues. Trimming removed 6 bases from V and 5 bases from J; junction bases left unmatched: 4. CDR1 is MNHEY and CDR2 is SMNVEV in the germline V gene (reference sequence). The sample belongs to a study of T cell changes during pregnancy in multiple sclerosis. The V and J genes are TRBV27 and TRBJ2-3; TRBD2 matches at 11 bases. The clonotype originates from a female donor with multiple sclerosis, enrolled in a pregnancy study. This specimen consisted of CD8+ T cells from peripheral blood mononuclear cells, obtained in the first trimester of pregnancy. The CDR3 loop is CASSPGLAGDTQYF. The CDR3 nucleotides read TGTGCCAGCAGCCCAGGACTAGCGGGAGATACGCAGTATTTT.